Below are 26 T cell receptor beta chains sequenced from a single sample in a study of blood T cell repertoires in COVID-19. Using immunoSEQ multiplex PCR, the repertoire was profiled, and TCRdb retains in-frame clones only, with some absent. Of 120,000 to 150,000 clones in the sample, 85% to 90% were seen once. Sample: peripheral blood. The receptors were gathered from a woman of 80 years or more with acute or convalescent COVID-19.

Regarding this clone: Other DNA sequences from this sample encode an identical CDR3 as well. This chain connects TRBV29-1 to TRBJ1-3; maybe TRBD1 (6 bases). Germline assignment: CDR1 SQVTM and CDR2 ANQGSEA. This CDR3 has 12 residues. V lost 3 bases to trimming and J lost 4 bases, with 7 bases between them. The CDR3 protein is CSVEGAGNTIYF. The CDR3 DNA reads as TGCAGCGTTGAGGGGGCGGGAAACACCATATATTTT.

This chain uses TRBV6-5 with TRBJ1-1, with 8 bases fitting TRBD1. CDR3 length equals 13 residues. V shed 8 bases and J 5 bases; nucleotides not matched to a gene: 7. Per germline, CDR1 MNHEY and CDR2 SVGAGI. The CDR3 here is CASGRQGWTEAFF. The CDR3 bases are TGTGCCAGCGGAAGACAGGGGTGGACTGAAGCTTTCTTT.

The chain is built from TRBV2 and TRBJ1-2; 9 bases are shared with TRBD1. This CDR3 comprises 12 residues. Germline CDR1 is SNHLY and CDR2 is FYNNEI. J lost 4 bases, V lost 7 bases, and 1 base had no gene match. The DNA of the CDR3 is TGTGCCAGCAAGGACAGGGGCTATGGCTACACCTTC. It codes for CASKDRGYGYTF.

The genes are TRBV2 and TRBJ2-1, with 10 bases fitting TRBD2. V dropped 6 bases and J dropped 3; count of bases not matched to a gene: 5. CDR1 and CDR2 (germline): SNHLY, FYNNEI. CDR3 length: 15 residues. The CDR3 DNA reads TGTGCCAGCAGCTCTAGCGGGGGTTACTACAATGAGCAGTTCTTC. Translating it yields CASSSSGGYYNEQFF.

This clone was seen just once. The J gene is TRBJ1-2, the V gene TRBV19; 9 bases line up with TRBD1. CDR1 is LNHDA and CDR2 is SQIVND in the germline V gene (reference sequence). The V segment lost 3 bases and the J segment 10 bases; nucleotides outside the gene matches: 3. The CDR3 runs 12 residues. The CDR3 loop is CASSIRDRDYTF. CDR3 sequence (DNA): TGTGCCAGTAGTATCCGGGACAGGGACTACACCTTC. The full variable domain, rest sourced from reference TRBV19 and TRBJ1-2, is DGGITQSPKYLFRKEGQNVTLSCEQNLNHDAMYWYRQDPGQGLRLIYYSQIVNDFQKGDIAEGYSVSREKKESFPLTVTSAQKNPTAFYLCASSIRDRDYTFGSGTRLTVV.

The genes are TRBV19 and TRBJ2-1; perhaps TRBD1 as D (6 bases). V lost 5 bases, J lost 0 bases, and 17 bases lay in between. Germline CDR1 is LNHDA and CDR2 is SQIVND (reference sequence). This CDR3 has 17 amino acids. For the CDR3, the DNA is TGTGCCAGTAGTCAAGAGACAGGACGCAGCTCCTACAATGAGCAGTTCTTC. Translated: CASSQETGRSSYNEQFF.

The chain links TRBV4-1 to TRBJ2-1; the match to TRBD1 covers 9 bases. V trimming: 1 base; J trimming: 0 bases; junction bases outside the gene matches: 16. This CDR3 is 21 amino acids long. The germline CDR1 and CDR2 sequences are MGHRA and YSYEKL. The CDR3 DNA follows: TGCGCCAGCAGCCAAGGCTTGCGGACAGGGGTCTCTAGGAGCTCCTACAATGAGCAGTTCTTC. Translated: CASSQGLRTGVSRSSYNEQFF.

This chain connects TRBV7-2 to TRBJ1-1; 12 bases are shared with TRBD1. This CDR3 is 16 amino acids long. J lost 2 bases, V lost 5 bases, and 6 bases had no gene match. Germline-derived CDR1 and CDR2 are SGHTA and FQGNSA. The chain's CDR3 is CASSRGTGGRNTEAFF. The DNA for the CDR3 is TGTGCCAGCAGCCGCGGGACAGGGGGCCGTAACACTGAAGCTTTCTTT.

Regarding this clone: The same CDR3 also results from other DNA sequences found in this sample. This sequence joins TRBV27 and TRBJ1-2; D may be TRBD1 (5 bases). Trimming took 2 bases from V and 2 from J, leaving 9 bases between them. The CDR3 loop spans 14 amino acids. Germline V lookup: CDR1 MNHEY, CDR2 SMNVEV (reference sequence). The CDR3 region is CASSLQGANYGYTF. CDR3 bases: TGTGCCAGCAGTTTACAGGGTGCCAACTATGGCTACACCTTC.

The CDR3 reads CASSINSPGRMNTEAFF. CDR3 sequence (DNA): TGTGCCAGTAGTATTAACTCCCCGGGGAGAATGAACACTGAAGCTTTCTTT. The chain couples TRBV19 to TRBJ1-1; D is undetermined. V was cut by 3 bases and J by 0 bases, with 17 bases left in between. Germline assignment: CDR1 LNHDA and CDR2 SQIVND (reference sequence). The length of the CDR3 is 17 residues.

The chain has TRBV30 and TRBJ1-1; weak D call: TRBD1 (5 bases). The CDR3 has 11 amino acids. V shed 1 base and J shed 10 bases, with 10 bases lying between them. CDR1 and CDR2 from the germline V gene are GTSNPN and SVGIG (reference sequence). In DNA, the CDR3 is TGTGCCTGGAGTGGGGGCGGTGGAGCTTTCTTT. It translates to CAWSGGGGAFF.

The chain uses TRBV24-1 and TRBJ2-7; 9 nucleotides align to TRBD1. The V segment lost 4 bases and the J segment 6 bases; nucleotides outside the gene matches: 6. This CDR3 has 14 amino acids. Germline V CDR1 and CDR2: KGHDR, SFDVKD. The CDR3 loop reads CATSDGTGIGEQYF. CDR3 DNA: TGTGCCACCAGTGACGGGACAGGGATCGGCGAGCAGTACTTC.

The chain combines TRBV7-2 with TRBJ1-2; no clear D. The V and J ends lost 2 bases and 0 bases respectively, with 10 bases between them. The CDR3 contains 15 residues. Germline assignment: CDR1 SGHTA and CDR2 FQGNSA. The chain's CDR3 is CASSLHDLPNYGYTF. Here the CDR3 DNA reads TGTGCCAGCAGCTTACATGATCTACCTAACTATGGCTACACCTTC.

This clone was seen a handful of times. The chain couples TRBV28 to TRBJ1-5; 10 bases align to TRBD1. After removal of 8 bases from V and 5 bases from J, the junction contained 15 bases not matched to a gene. The CDR3 sequence is 17 residues long. From germline, CDR1 is MDHEN and CDR2 SYDVKM. This chain's CDR3 is CASYNLGQGKGDQPQHF. The CDR3 DNA sequence: TGTGCCAGCTATAACCTGGGACAGGGGAAGGGGGATCAGCCCCAGCATTTT. Combining the CDR3 with reference TRBV28 and TRBJ1-5 gives the whole variable domain DVKVTQSSRYLVKRTGEKVFLECVQDMDHENMFWYRQDPGLGLRLIYFSYDVKMKEKGDIPEGYSVSREKKERFSLILESASTNQTSMYLCASYNLGQGKGDQPQHFGDGTRLSIL.

The chain is built from TRBV29-1 and TRBJ1-1, with TRBD1 as a possible D gene (5 bases). This CDR3 is 12 amino acids long. CDR1 and CDR2 (germline): SQVTM, ANQGSEA. The V end lost 5 bases, the J end lost 5 bases, and 12 bases lay between the germline ends. CDR3 nucleotides: TGCAGCGTTAATCAGGGCGGAACTGAAGCTTTCTTT. It codes for CSVNQGGTEAFF.

The chain recombines TRBV14 with TRBJ2-7, with TRBD2 matching 10 bases. V was pared by 6 bases and J by 2 bases, with 4 bases of the junction left unmatched. Germline CDR1 SGHDN, CDR2 FVKESK. The CDR3 sequence is 14 residues long. Here the CDR3 DNA reads TGTGCCAGCAGAGAGAGCGGGGGGGCCTACGAGCAGTACTTC. Its translation: CASRESGGAYEQYF. Using reference TRBV14 and TRBJ2-7 for the parts outside the CDR3, the full variable domain is EAGVTQFPSHSVIEKGQTVTLRCDPISGHDNLYWYRRVMGKEIKFLLHFVKESKQDESGMPNNRFLAERTGGTYSTLKVQPAELEDSGVYFCASRESGGAYEQYFGPGTRLTVT.

The chain couples TRBV6-2 or TRBV6-3 to TRBJ1-2, with TRBD1 matching 11 bases. There are 14 residues in the CDR3. Germline CDR1 and CDR2: MNHEY and SVGEGT. J lost 7 bases, V lost 5 bases, and 6 bases had no gene match. The CDR3 sequence is CASSGTGGRLGYTF. CDR3 coding DNA: TGTGCCAGCAGTGGGACAGGGGGAAGGCTTGGCTACACCTTC.

This clone was seen only a few times. J is TRBJ1-6 and V is TRBV30, with TRBD1 as a possible D gene (6 bases). The CDR3 has 16 residues. Germline V CDR1 and CDR2: GTSNPN, SVGIG (reference sequence). V was shortened by 2 bases and J by 4 bases, with 15 bases between the two germline ends. CDR3: CAWSSDSPRYNSPLHF. As DNA, the CDR3 is TGTGCCTGGAGTTCGGACAGCCCAAGATATAATTCACCCCTCCACTTT.

V usage is TRBV19 and J usage is TRBJ1-1; D is perhaps TRBD1 (5 bases). Germline V lookup: CDR1 LNHDA, CDR2 SQIVND (reference sequence). The CDR3 covers 15 residues. Between the trimmed V and J ends, which lost 5 bases and 8 bases, there was a span of 21 bases. The CDR3 protein is CASSSKSAGRKEAFF. CDR3 in DNA: TGTGCCAGTAGTTCCAAATCGGCAGGGAGGAAGGAAGCTTTCTTT.

The chain links TRBV12-5 to TRBJ2-5, with 11 bases fitting TRBD2. The CDR3 loop spans 15 amino acids. CDR1 is LGHNT, CDR2 FRNRAP, per germline. V lost 5 bases, J lost 4 bases, and 6 bases stayed unmatched. The CDR3 bases are TGTGCTAGTGGTACTAGCGGGGGCCCGGGAGAGACCCAGTACTTC. This encodes CASGTSGGPGETQYF. Full variable domain (outside the CDR3, taken from reference TRBV12-5 and TRBJ2-5): DARVTQTPRHKVTEMGQEVTMRCQPILGHNTVFWYRQTMMQGLELLAYFRNRAPLDDSGMPKDRFSAEMPDATLATLKIQPSEPRDSAVYFCASGTSGGPGETQYFGPGTRLLVL.

This chain connects TRBV6-5 to TRBJ1-2; no clear D. The V gene's germline CDR1 is MNHEY and CDR2 SVGAGI. Trimming pared 7 bases from V and 2 bases from J, leaving 11 bases between. This CDR3 region has 13 residues. CDR3 nucleotide sequence: TGTGCCAGCACACGGGGTCAGAACTATGGCTACACCTTC. Protein: CASTRGQNYGYTF.

The V and J genes are TRBV18 and TRBJ2-2, with 9 bases identical to TRBD2. Germline CDR1 is KGHSH and CDR2 is LQKENI. The CDR3 is 19 residues long. The V and J ends lost 8 bases and 0 bases, in that order; junction bases with no gene match: 16. In DNA, the CDR3 is TGTGCCAGCACCGTACGACGGGGGCTAGCGGGGTCGAACACCGGGGAGCTGTTTTTT. The encoded protein is CASTVRRGLAGSNTGELFF.

The rearrangement links TRBV6-1 to TRBJ1-5; unclear D gene. Germline CDR1 MNHNS, CDR2 SASEGT. The ends were cut back, 2 bases at V and 4 bases at J, with 18 bases in the middle. The CDR3 totals 17 residues. For the CDR3, the DNA is TGTGCCAGCAGTGAAACGGGGTGGGCAGTAGGGAATCAGCCCCAGCATTTT. Its translation is CASSETGWAVGNQPQHF.

V and J are TRBV6-5 and TRBJ2-7, with 9 bases fitting TRBD1. The junction had 8 bases not matched to a gene; V was cut back by 6 bases and J by 5 bases. This CDR3 has 14 amino acids. Germline V CDR1 and CDR2: MNHEY, SVGAGI. The CDR3 is CASRINRGLDEQYF. The CDR3 bases are TGTGCCAGCAGGATCAACAGGGGGCTCGACGAGCAGTACTTC.

V and J are TRBV9 and TRBJ2-3; D remains unclear. V was pared by 7 bases and J by 6 bases, with 12 bases between. This CDR3 has 12 amino acids. Germline V CDR1 and CDR2: SGDLS, YYNGEE. CDR3 sequence reads: CASSPRWDTQYF. The CDR3 DNA is TGTGCCAGCTCCCCCCGGTGGGATACGCAGTATTTT.

The rearrangement uses TRBV27 and TRBJ2-7; 9 bases agree with TRBD1. Germline lookup yields CDR1 MNHEY and CDR2 SMNVEV (reference sequence). CDR3 length equals 15 residues. Losses at the gene ends were 10 bases for V and 4 bases for J; bases not matched to a gene: 14. The CDR3 DNA reads TGTGCCACCTCAAGAGCGTGGACAGGGGAGTACGAGCAGTACTTC. Translation: CATSRAWTGEYEQYF.